Each of the 5 T cell receptor beta chains below was sequenced from the same sample in a study of OX40 agonist ivuxolimab in advanced cancers. Repertoires were generated with immunoSEQ multiplex PCR, while TCRdb's copy carries only in-frame clones and drops some. Of about 88,000 clones listed, approximately 85% are singletons. The sample in question was CD4+ or CD8+ T cells sorted from blood, obtained in a trial of the OX40 agonist ivuxolimab. Receptors originate from an adult with an advanced solid tumor such as melanoma, head and neck, liver or kidney cancer.

The V gene is TRBV29-1, the J gene TRBJ2-7, with 14 bases lining up with TRBD2. V shed 1 base, J shed 2 bases, and the junction held 1 base outside the gene matches. This CDR3 is built from 15 residues. Per the germline V gene, CDR1 is SQVTM and CDR2 is ANQGSEA. The CDR3 DNA follows: TGCAGCGTTGAAGGACTAGCGGGGGGGGCCTACGAGCAGTACTTC. It encodes CSVEGLAGGAYEQYF.

This clone turned up a few times. The V and J genes are TRBV7-3 and TRBJ2-1; either TRBD1 or TRBD2 may supply D (5 bases each). Germline loops: CDR1 SGHTA, CDR2 FQGTGA. V lost 1 base and J lost 8, with 15 bases in between. CDR3 size: 15 residues. The CDR3 loop reads CASSLSGPGRHEQFF. The DNA of the CDR3 is TGTGCCAGCAGCTTAAGCGGGCCGGGGCGCCATGAGCAGTTCTTC.

V and J are TRBV2 and TRBJ2-2; the match to TRBD1 covers 7 bases. CDR1 SNHLY and CDR2 FYNNEI come from the germline V gene. V was clipped by 6 bases and J by 6 bases; unmatched bases: 19. The CDR3 totals 18 residues. CDR3 amino acids: CASRPGSGQGQFAGELFF. CDR3 nucleotides: TGTGCCAGCAGGCCCGGATCAGGGCAGGGACAGTTTGCCGGGGAGCTGTTTTTT.

The rearrangement joins TRBV21-1 to TRBJ2-7; TRBD1, the table's D call, was not compared with the DNA. TRBV21-1 is a pseudogene. The CDR3 length is 18 residues. This CDR3 is CASSKARQEPNFSYEQYV. CDR3 sequence (DNA): TGTGCCAGCAGCAAAGCCCGACAGGAGCCCAACTTTTCCTACGAGCAGTACGTC.

The chain recombines TRBV5-1 with TRBJ1-1; D not certain. This CDR3 is 13 amino acids long. CDR1 and CDR2 from the germline V gene are SGHRS and YFSETQ. V was trimmed by 2 bases and J by 6 bases, leaving 11 bases between them. In DNA form, the CDR3 reads TGCGCCAGCAGCTTAACCCCGGGTTCTGAAGCTTTCTTT. Amino acids: CASSLTPGSEAFF.